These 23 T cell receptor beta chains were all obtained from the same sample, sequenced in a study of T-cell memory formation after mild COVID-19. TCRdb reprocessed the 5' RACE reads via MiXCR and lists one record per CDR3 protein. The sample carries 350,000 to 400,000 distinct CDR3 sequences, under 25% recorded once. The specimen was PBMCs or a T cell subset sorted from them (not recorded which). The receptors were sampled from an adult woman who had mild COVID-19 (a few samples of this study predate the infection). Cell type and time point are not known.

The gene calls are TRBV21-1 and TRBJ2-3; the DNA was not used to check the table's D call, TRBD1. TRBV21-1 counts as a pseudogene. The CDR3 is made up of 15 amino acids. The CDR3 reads CASSLTGEVTDTQYF. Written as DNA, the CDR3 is TGTGCCAGCAGCCTGACAGGGGAAGTAACAGATACGCAGTATTTT.

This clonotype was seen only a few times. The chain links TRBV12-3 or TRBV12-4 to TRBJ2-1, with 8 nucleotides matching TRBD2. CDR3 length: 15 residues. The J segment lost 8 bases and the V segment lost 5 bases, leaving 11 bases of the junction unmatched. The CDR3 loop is CASSPGLADIYEQFF. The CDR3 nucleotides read TGTGCCAGCAGTCCCGGACTAGCTGACATTTATGAGCAGTTCTTC.

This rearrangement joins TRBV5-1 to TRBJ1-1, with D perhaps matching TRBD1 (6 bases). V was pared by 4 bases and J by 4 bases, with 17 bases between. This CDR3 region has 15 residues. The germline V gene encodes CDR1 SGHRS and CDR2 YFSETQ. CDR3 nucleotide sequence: TGCGCCAGCAGCGCAGCAGGGGTATGGGGCACTGAAGCTTTCTTT. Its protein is CASSAAGVWGTEAFF. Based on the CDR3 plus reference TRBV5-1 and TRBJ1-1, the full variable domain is KAGVTQTPRYLIKTRGQQVTLSCSPISGHRSVSWYQQTPGQGLQFLFEYFSETQRNKGNFPGRFSGRQFSNSRSEMNVSTLELGDSALYLCASSAAGVWGTEAFFGQGTRLTVV.

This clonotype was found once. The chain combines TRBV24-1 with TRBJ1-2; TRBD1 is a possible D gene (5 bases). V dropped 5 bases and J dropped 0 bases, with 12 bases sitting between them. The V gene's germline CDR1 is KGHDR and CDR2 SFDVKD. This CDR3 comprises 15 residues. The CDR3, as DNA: TGTGCCACCAGTGGCCGCGGGGGGGCTAACTATGGCTACACCTTC. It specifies CATSGRGGANYGYTF.

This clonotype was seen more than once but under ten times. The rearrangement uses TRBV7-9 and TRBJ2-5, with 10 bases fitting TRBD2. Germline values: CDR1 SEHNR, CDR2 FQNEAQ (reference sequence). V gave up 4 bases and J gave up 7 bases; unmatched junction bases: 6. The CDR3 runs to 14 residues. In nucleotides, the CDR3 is TGTGCCAGCAGCTCTAGCGGGAGTGACGGGACCCAGTACTTC. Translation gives CASSSSGSDGTQYF.

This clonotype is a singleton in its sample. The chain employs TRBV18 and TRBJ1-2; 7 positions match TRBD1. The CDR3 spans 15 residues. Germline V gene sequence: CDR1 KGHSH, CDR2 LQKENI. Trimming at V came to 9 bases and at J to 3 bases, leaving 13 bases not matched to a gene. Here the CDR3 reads CASAPQGSEDYGYTF. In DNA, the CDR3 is TGTGCCAGTGCTCCACAGGGGAGTGAGGACTATGGCTACACCTTC.

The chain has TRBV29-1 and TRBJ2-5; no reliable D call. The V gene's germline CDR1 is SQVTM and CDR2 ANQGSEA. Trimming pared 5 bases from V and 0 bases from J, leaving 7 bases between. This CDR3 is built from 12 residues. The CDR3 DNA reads TGCAGCGTTAAACAGAACCAAGAGACCCAGTACTTC. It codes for CSVKQNQETQYF. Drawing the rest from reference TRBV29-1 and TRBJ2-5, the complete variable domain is SAVISQKPSRDICQRGTSLTIQCQVDSQVTMMFWYRQQPGQSLTLIATANQGSEATYESGFVIDKFPISRPNLTFSTLTVSNMSPEDSSIYLCSVKQNQETQYFGPGTRLLVL.

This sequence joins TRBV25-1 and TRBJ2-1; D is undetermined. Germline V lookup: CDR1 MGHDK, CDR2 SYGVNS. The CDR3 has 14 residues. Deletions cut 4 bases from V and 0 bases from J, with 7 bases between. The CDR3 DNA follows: TGTGCCAGCAGTGGGGGTAACTCCTACAATGAGCAGTTCTTC. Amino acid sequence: CASSGGNSYNEQFF.

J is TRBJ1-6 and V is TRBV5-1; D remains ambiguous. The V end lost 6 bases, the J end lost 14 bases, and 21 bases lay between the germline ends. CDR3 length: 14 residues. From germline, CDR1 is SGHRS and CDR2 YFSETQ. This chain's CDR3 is CASKILPASGSLHF. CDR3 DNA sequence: TGCGCCAGCAAAATCCTTCCGGCCTCAGGCTCCCTCCACTTT.

CDR3 sequence (DNA): TGTGCCAGCAGCCCACGGACAGGGCATCAGCCCCAGCATTTT. Amino acid sequence: CASSPRTGHQPQHF. V and J are TRBV7-2 and TRBJ1-5, with 8 positions matching TRBD1. Germline V gene lookup returns CDR1 SGHTA and CDR2 FQGNSA. V dropped 5 bases and J dropped 5; count of bases not matched to a gene: 5. This CDR3 contains 14 residues.

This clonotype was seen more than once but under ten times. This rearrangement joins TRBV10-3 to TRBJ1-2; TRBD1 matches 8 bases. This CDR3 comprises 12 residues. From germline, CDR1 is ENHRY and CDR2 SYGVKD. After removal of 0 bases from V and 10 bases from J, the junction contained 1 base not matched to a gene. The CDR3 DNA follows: TGTGCCATCAGTGAGTCGACAGGGGCCTACACCTTC. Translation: CAISESTGAYTF.

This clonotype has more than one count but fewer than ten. For the CDR3, the DNA is TGTGCCAGCAGCGCCACTCCGGGACAGAGCTCTGGAAACACCATATATTTT. Its translation: CASSATPGQSSGNTIYF. The rearrangement joins TRBV7-6 to TRBJ1-3; 7 bases align to TRBD1. Germline V gene sequence: CDR1 SGHVS, CDR2 FNYEAQ. V lost 5 bases, J lost 0 bases, and 10 bases stayed unmatched. This CDR3 has 17 amino acids.

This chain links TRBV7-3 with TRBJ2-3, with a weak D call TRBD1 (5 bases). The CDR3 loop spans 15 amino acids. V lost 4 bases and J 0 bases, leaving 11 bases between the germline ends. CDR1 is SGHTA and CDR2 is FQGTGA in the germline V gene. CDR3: CASSSQGASTDTQYF. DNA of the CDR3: TGTGCCAGCAGCTCCCAGGGCGCTAGCACAGATACGCAGTATTTT.

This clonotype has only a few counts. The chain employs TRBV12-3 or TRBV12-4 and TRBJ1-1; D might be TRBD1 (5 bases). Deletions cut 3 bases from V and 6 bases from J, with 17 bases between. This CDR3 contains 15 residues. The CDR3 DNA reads TGTGCCAGCAGTTTTGGGACTCACCAGCGTGCTGAAGCTTTCTTT. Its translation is CASSFGTHQRAEAFF.

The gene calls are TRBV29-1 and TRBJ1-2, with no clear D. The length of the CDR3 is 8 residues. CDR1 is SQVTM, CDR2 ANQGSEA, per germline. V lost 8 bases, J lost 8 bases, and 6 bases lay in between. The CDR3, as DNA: TGCAGCCCTGAGGGCTACACCTTC. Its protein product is CSPEGYTF.

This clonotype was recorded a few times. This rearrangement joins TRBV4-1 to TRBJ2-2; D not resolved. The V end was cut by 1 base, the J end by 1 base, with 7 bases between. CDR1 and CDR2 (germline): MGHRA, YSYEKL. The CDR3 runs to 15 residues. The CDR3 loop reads CASSQVPGNTGELFF. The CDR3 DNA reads TGCGCCAGCAGCCAAGTTCCTGGGAACACCGGGGAGCTGTTTTTT.

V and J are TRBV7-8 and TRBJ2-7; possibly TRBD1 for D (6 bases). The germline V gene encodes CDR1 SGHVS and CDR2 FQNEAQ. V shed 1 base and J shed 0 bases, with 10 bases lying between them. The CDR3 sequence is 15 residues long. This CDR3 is CASSLGTARSYEQYF. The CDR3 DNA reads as TGTGCCAGCAGCTTAGGGACAGCTCGCTCCTACGAGCAGTACTTC.

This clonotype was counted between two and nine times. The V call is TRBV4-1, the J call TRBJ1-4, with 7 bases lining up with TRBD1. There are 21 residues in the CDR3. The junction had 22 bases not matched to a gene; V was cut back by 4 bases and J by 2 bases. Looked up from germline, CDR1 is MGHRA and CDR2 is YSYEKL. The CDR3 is CASSPLGLRQGRGRTNEKLFF. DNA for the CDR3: TGCGCCAGCAGCCCGTTGGGTCTAAGACAGGGACGAGGACGCACTAATGAAAAACTGTTTTTT.

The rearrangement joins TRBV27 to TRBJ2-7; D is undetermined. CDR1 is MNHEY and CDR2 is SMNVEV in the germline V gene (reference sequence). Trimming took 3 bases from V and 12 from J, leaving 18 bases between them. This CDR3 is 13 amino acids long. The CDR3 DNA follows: TGTGCCAGCAGTTTGGGCACCACGAGCAATCTGTACTTC. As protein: CASSLGTTSNLYF.

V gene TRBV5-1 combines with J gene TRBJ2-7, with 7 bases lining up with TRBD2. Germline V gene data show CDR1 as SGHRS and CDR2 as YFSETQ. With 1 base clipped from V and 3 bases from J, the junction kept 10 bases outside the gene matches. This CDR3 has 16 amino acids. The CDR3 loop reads CASSLLLSGEGYEQYF. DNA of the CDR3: TGCGCCAGCAGCTTGTTGCTCAGCGGGGAAGGCTACGAGCAGTACTTC.

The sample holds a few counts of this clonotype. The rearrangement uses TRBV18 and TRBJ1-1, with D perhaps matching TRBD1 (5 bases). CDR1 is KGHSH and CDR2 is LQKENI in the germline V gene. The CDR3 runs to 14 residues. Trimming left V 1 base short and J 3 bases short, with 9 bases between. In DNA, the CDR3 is TGTGCCAGCTCACCACGAGGGGTCGACACTGAAGCTTTCTTT. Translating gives CASSPRGVDTEAFF.

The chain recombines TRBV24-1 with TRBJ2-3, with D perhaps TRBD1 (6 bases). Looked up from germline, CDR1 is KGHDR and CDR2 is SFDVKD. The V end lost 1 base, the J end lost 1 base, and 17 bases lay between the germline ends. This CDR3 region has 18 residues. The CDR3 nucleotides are TGTGCCACCAGTGATTTAGGGGGAAGTAGGACTGGCACAGATACGCAGTATTTT. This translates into CATSDLGGSRTGTDTQYF.

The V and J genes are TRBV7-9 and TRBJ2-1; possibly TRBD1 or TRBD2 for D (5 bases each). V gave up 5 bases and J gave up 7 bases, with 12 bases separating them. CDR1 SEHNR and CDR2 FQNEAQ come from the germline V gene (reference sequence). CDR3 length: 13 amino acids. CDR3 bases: TGTGCCAGCAGCCGGGACGGACGGAATGAGCAGTTCTTC. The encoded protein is CASSRDGRNEQFF.